This T cell receptor beta chain was retrieved from a study of CD8 T cells in ankylosing spondylitis. About this clonotype itself: Antigen: not known.

Libraries of TCR beta came from quantitative 5'-RACE with molecular barcodes. TCRdb re-called the 5' RACE reads through MiXCR, storing one row per CDR3 protein. The table has fewer than 450,000 distinct CDR3 sequences, 15% to 20% seen once. Whole-study results and caveats: Disease-linked clones displayed a CD8+ phenotype and appeared relatively rarely in peripheral blood. A number of the motif variants had already been described in reactive arthritis synovial fluid and blood. A TCR beta motif of eight highly homologous variants appeared characteristic of ankylosing spondylitis blood. It was reported that disease-linked clones were significantly enriched in matched ankylosing spondylitis synovial fluid.

The V gene's germline CDR1 is LNHDA and CDR2 SQIVND (reference sequence). There are 14 residues in the CDR3. Trimming took 4 bases from V and 4 from J, leaving 12 bases between them. The TCR was taken from a male donor with ankylosing spondylitis. The genes are TRBV19 and TRBJ2-3; D remains ambiguous. The sample taken for sequencing was blood, either unsorted or a sorted T cell fraction (not recorded which). CDR3 sequence (DNA): TGTGCCAGTAGTAAGGATCCCTTGGCAGATACGCAGTATTTT. Protein sequence: CASSKDPLADTQYF.